This TCR beta chain was recorded in a study of human T cells and chemical hapten exposure. On the study more broadly: Alopecia universalis, totalis or areata was present in patients who were mostly female. Study-wide results and limits: The number of TCRs above 1 in 1000 frequency did not change after DPC sensitization.

At least ten counts were recorded for this clonotype. Its target is not known. Germline CDR1 and CDR2: SGHTA and FQGNSA. V was clipped by 5 bases and J by 5 bases; unmatched bases: 14. The CDR3 has 16 amino acids. Time point: pre-sensitization, week 0. This sample's treatment: therapeutic diphenylcyclopropenone sensitization with weekly scalp DPC. TCRdb processed the RACE reads anew with MiXCR; each CDR3 protein has one entry. Of more than 250,000 distinct CDR3 sequences in the sample, 8.6% are singletons; the top ten hold about 2.5%. The V gene is TRBV7-2, the J gene TRBJ1-1, with 7 bases lining up with TRBD1. The receptor was derived from a woman aged 35 to 49 with alopecia areata. Some clones in this sample may be carry-over from other donors' samples. Sequences were derived from whole blood, sampled in connection with sensitization to the hapten diphenylcyclopropenone (DPC). CDR3 protein: CASSLVSRGARTEAFF. The CDR3 nucleotides are TGTGCCAGCAGCCTAGTATCCAGGGGGGCCCGGACTGAAGCTTTCTTT.